Listed here are 13 T cell receptor beta chains from one sample, sequenced in a study of PD-1 blockade in classical Hodgkin lymphoma. Relapses following autologous stem cell transplantation were seen in all patients, with brentuximab vedotin exposure varying. Using immunoSEQ multiplex PCR, the repertoire was profiled, and TCRdb retains in-frame clones only, with some absent. The sample records about 13,000 clones, approximately 91% being singletons. Material: peripheral blood mononuclear cells (PBMCs), obtained at baseline. The receptor source for this set is a human donor with classical Hodgkin lymphoma.

The chain links TRBV6-9 to TRBJ1-2; TRBD1 aligns across 7 bases. The CDR3 runs to 14 residues. Germline CDR1 and CDR2: MNHGY and SVAAGI. J lost 1 base, V lost 7 bases, and 6 bases had no gene match. The CDR3 coding sequence is TGTGCCAGCAAGGGGGCGGGGCTTAACTATGGCTACACCTTC. Translation gives CASKGAGLNYGYTF.

The J gene is TRBJ1-1, the V gene TRBV5-4; 7 nucleotides match TRBD1. From germline, CDR1 is SGHNT and CDR2 YYREEE (reference sequence). There are 15 residues in the CDR3. V was clipped by 4 bases and J by 4 bases; unmatched bases: 10. CDR3 protein: CASSEDRHAITEAFF. In DNA form, the CDR3 reads TGTGCCAGCAGCGAGGACAGGCATGCCATCACTGAAGCTTTCTTT.

The J gene is TRBJ1-6, the V gene TRBV7-9; TRBD1 matches 8 bases. Unmatched junction bases numbered 1, after V lost 4 bases and J lost 2 bases. Germline V gene sequence: CDR1 SEHNR, CDR2 FQNEAQ (reference sequence). The CDR3 covers 15 residues. The CDR3 here is CASSSQGAYNSPLHF. Here the CDR3 DNA reads TGTGCCAGCAGCTCACAGGGGGCCTATAATTCACCCCTCCACTTT.

This chain uses TRBV9 with TRBJ2-1; 8 bases agree with TRBD2. V trimming: 0 bases; J trimming: 1 base; junction bases outside the gene matches: 0. The CDR3 totals 15 residues. In germline, CDR1 is SGDLS, CDR2 YYNGEE. In DNA form, the CDR3 reads TGTGCCAGCAGCGTAGTAGCGGGGTCCTACAATGAGCAGTTCTTC. Its protein is CASSVVAGSYNEQFF.

This clone was counted a single time. This chain connects TRBV5-1 to TRBJ2-2, with D perhaps given as TRBD1 or TRBD2 (5 bases each). There are 14 residues in the CDR3. The V and J ends lost 4 bases and 4 bases respectively, with 11 bases between them. CDR1 SGHRS and CDR2 YFSETQ come from the germline V gene. CDR3 bases: TGCGCCAGCAGCAGGGACCTGGGCACCGGGGAGCTGTTTTTT. It encodes CASSRDLGTGELFF.

The chain carries TRBV11-2 and TRBJ2-6; TRBD1 or TRBD2 may be the D gene (6 bases each). The germline gives CDR1 SGHAT, CDR2 FQNNGV. Trimming took 10 bases from V and 1 from J, leaving 20 bases between them. There are 17 residues in the CDR3. The CDR3 is CAIWPGGRLSGANVLTF. The CDR3 bases are TGTGCCATATGGCCTGGGGGGCGCTTGTCTGGGGCCAACGTCCTGACTTTC. The whole variable domain, remainder taken from reference TRBV11-2 and TRBJ2-6, is EAGVAQSPRYKIIEKRQSVAFWCNPISGHATLYWYQQILGQGPKLLIQFQNNGVVDDSQLPKDRFSAERLKGVDSTLKIQPAKLEDSAVYLCAIWPGGRLSGANVLTFGAGSRLTVL.

CDR3 sequence reads: CASSDSGSLRVGYTF. The CDR3 coding sequence is TGTGCCAGCAGTGACTCAGGGAGCCTTAGAGTTGGCTACACCTTC. This chain uses TRBV6-4 with TRBJ1-2; D remains unclear. The V and J ends lost 0 bases and 7 bases respectively, with 15 bases between them. The germline gives CDR1 MRHNA, CDR2 SNTAGT. The CDR3 has 15 residues.

This chain joins TRBV5-1 and TRBJ2-1; D possibly corresponds to TRBD1 (5 bases). CDR3 size: 14 residues. Between the trimmed V and J ends, which lost 1 base and 5 bases, there was a span of 10 bases. Germline V CDR1 and CDR2: SGHRS, YFSETQ. CDR3 in amino acids: CASSLSGHHNEQFF. The CDR3 DNA follows: TGCGCCAGCAGCTTGTCAGGACACCACAATGAGCAGTTCTTC.

This rearrangement joins TRBV5-1 to TRBJ1-3; tentative D call: TRBD1 (5 bases). Trimming took off 0 bases at V and 0 bases at J, with 13 bases between the two ends. The CDR3 runs to 17 residues. Germline values: CDR1 SGHRS, CDR2 YFSETQ. CDR3 residues: CASSLGQLIPSGNTIYF. CDR3 nucleotides: TGCGCCAGCAGCTTGGGACAGCTCATACCCTCTGGAAACACCATATATTTT.

This chain links TRBV5-1 with TRBJ2-7; TRBD1 aligns across 8 bases. The V and J ends lost 4 bases and 7 bases, in that order; junction bases with no gene match: 4. CDR3 length equals 12 residues. The V gene's germline CDR1 is SGHRS and CDR2 YFSETQ. The CDR3 coding sequence is TGCGCCAGCAGCCCGACAGGGGTAGAGCAGTACTTC. As protein: CASSPTGVEQYF.

The table lists this clone with a count of one. V is TRBV7-9 and J is TRBJ2-5; 10 nucleotides match TRBD1. V lost 0 bases, J lost 2 bases, and 3 bases stayed unmatched. Germline loops: CDR1 SEHNR, CDR2 FQNEAQ (reference sequence). The CDR3 sequence is 16 residues long. This CDR3 reads CASSLAGTGAQETQYF. The CDR3 region has the DNA TGTGCCAGCAGCTTAGCTGGGACAGGGGCGCAAGAGACCCAGTACTTC.

The chain is built from TRBV19 and TRBJ1-2; D may be TRBD1 (5 bases). The ends were cut back, 7 bases at V and 7 bases at J, with 16 bases in the middle. This CDR3 has 13 residues. The germline V gene has CDR1 LNHDA and CDR2 SQIVND (reference sequence). CDR3 loop: CASTQAGKIGYTF. The CDR3 DNA reads TGTGCCAGTACACAGGCAGGGAAAATTGGCTACACCTTC.

The chain combines TRBV5-1 with TRBJ2-5; D is unclear. Per germline, CDR1 SGHRS and CDR2 YFSETQ. The CDR3 is made up of 13 amino acids. The germline V and J ends were trimmed by 2 bases and 5 bases, with 10 bases remaining between them. The CDR3 reads CASSLDSPETQYF. CDR3 bases: TGCGCCAGCAGCTTAGACTCACCCGAGACCCAGTACTTC.